These 16 T cell receptor beta chains originate from one sample sequenced in a study of T cells in Graves' hyperthyroidism and ophthalmopathy. RNA transcripts gave rise to amplified TCR beta CDR3 regions. With the HTBI primer set, the TCR CDR3 went through a first round of RT-PCR. In TCRdb, the multiplex PCR reads were re-called with MiXCR into one record per CDR3 protein. The table shows under 350,000 distinct CDR3 sequences, with 15% to 20% occurring only once. Sequencing was carried out using blood. These receptors came from a woman aged 45-65 years with Graves' hyperthyroidism.

This clonotype appeared many times. The CDR3 reads CASSPSSTGGTGELFF. As DNA, the CDR3 is TGTGCCAGCTCACCCTCCTCGACAGGGGGTACCGGGGAGCTGTTTTTT. This chain connects TRBV18 to TRBJ2-2; 9 bases line up with TRBD1. The CDR3 sequence is 16 residues long. The germline CDR1 and CDR2 sequences are KGHSH and LQKENI. J lost 5 bases, V lost 3 bases, and 7 bases had no gene match. The complete variable domain, with remaining parts taken from reference TRBV18 and TRBJ2-2, reads NAGVMQNPRHLVRRRGQEARLRCSPMKGHSHVYWYRQLPEEGLKFMVYLQKENIIDESGMPKERFSAEFPKEGPSILRIQQVVRGDSAAYFCASSPSSTGGTGELFFGEGSRLTVL.

Note on this clonotype: A much larger clone lies a single base off, so this may be a read error. No conserved phenylalanine or tryptophan ends this CDR3, so it is likely a read error. The chain is built from TRBV30 and TRBJ1-1; no reliable D call. V was clipped by 5 bases and J by 4 bases, with 11 bases between them. This CDR3 is built from 12 residues. Germline V gene data show CDR1 as GTSNPN and CDR2 as SVGIG (reference sequence). CDR3 sequence reads: CAWDAVGTEAFL. The CDR3 coding sequence is TGTGCCTGGGACGCAGTGGGCACTGAAGCTTTCCTT.

The chain is built from TRBV30 and TRBJ2-2; TRBD1 or TRBD2 may be the D gene (5 bases each). The germline V gene has CDR1 GTSNPN and CDR2 SVGIG (reference sequence). Trimming removed 2 bases at V and 4 bases at J, with 14 bases between. This CDR3 region has 15 residues. DNA of the CDR3: TGTGCCTGGAGTAATTTGGCCGGGGCCACCGGGGAGCTGTTTTTT. Amino acid sequence: CAWSNLAGATGELFF.

This clonotype was recorded a few times. The chain joins TRBV5-1 to TRBJ1-1; 7 bases are a match to TRBD1. The CDR3 runs 14 residues. Germline trimming cut 4 bases from V and 1 base from J; bases unmatched to any gene: 4. In germline, CDR1 is SGHRS, CDR2 YFSETQ. DNA of the CDR3: TGCGCCAGCAGCCGCGGGACAGAGAACACTGAAGCTTTCTTT. Its protein is CASSRGTENTEAFF.

CDR3 DNA sequence: TGTGCCTGGACGCAGGGCCTTGGCAATCAGCCCCAGCATTTT. This gives the protein CAWTQGLGNQPQHF. The chain links TRBV30 to TRBJ1-5; D may be TRBD1 (5 bases). Germline loops: CDR1 GTSNPN, CDR2 SVGIG (reference sequence). V lost 4 bases and J lost 2, with 12 bases in between. The CDR3 spans 14 residues.

The chain has TRBV20-1 and TRBJ1-2; 8 positions agree with TRBD1. V lost 5 bases to trimming and J lost 6 bases; unmatched junction nucleotides: 11. This CDR3 has 14 amino acids. Looked up from germline, CDR1 is DFQATT and CDR2 is SNEGSKA (reference sequence). The CDR3 protein is CSAGMDRERDGYTF. The CDR3 region has the DNA TGCAGTGCTGGTATGGACAGGGAAAGGGATGGCTACACCTTC.

This clonotype was detected only a few times. The chain links TRBV10-2 to TRBJ2-3; D might be TRBD1 (5 bases). V shed 3 bases and J shed 2 bases, with 18 bases lying between them. CDR3 length: 17 residues. CDR1 is WSHSY and CDR2 is SAAADI in the germline V gene. The CDR3 here is CASSDLRRTRATDTQYF. DNA of the CDR3: TGCGCCAGCAGTGACCTCCGGCGGACACGAGCCACAGATACGCAGTATTTT.

J is TRBJ1-1 and V is TRBV20-1, with 7 nucleotides matching TRBD1. The ends lost 4 bases at V and 1 base at J; junction bases unmatched: 3. This CDR3 is 13 amino acids long. CDR1 and CDR2 (germline): DFQATT, SNEGSKA (reference sequence). CDR3 sequence (DNA): TGCAGTGCTAAAGGACAGGAGAACACTGAAGCTTTCTTT. Its protein product is CSAKGQENTEAFF.

This clonotype appeared many times. The chain has TRBV6-2 or TRBV6-3 and TRBJ2-1, with 11 bases aligning to TRBD2. V gave up 5 bases and J gave up 9 bases; unmatched junction bases: 15. This CDR3 is built from 17 residues. Germline V gene lookup returns CDR1 MNHEY and CDR2 SVGEGT. DNA for the CDR3: TGTGCCAGCAGTGCCCGGACTAGCGGGTATCCCCCCCCTGAGCAGTTCTTC. Encoded protein: CASSARTSGYPPPEQFF.

There are many counts of this clonotype. This rearrangement joins TRBV13 to TRBJ2-1; 11 bases align to TRBD2. Germline V gene data show CDR1 as PRHDT and CDR2 as FYEKMQ (reference sequence). J gave up 5 bases and V 5 bases, and 8 bases lay outside the gene matches. This CDR3 region has 16 residues. The CDR3, as DNA: TGTGCCAGCAGCCCCTGGGGACTAGCGGAGAACAATGAGCAGTTCTTC. Translation gives CASSPWGLAENNEQFF. The full variable domain, with the rest looked up from reference TRBV13 and TRBJ2-1, is AAGVIQSPRHLIKEKRETATLKCYPIPRHDTVYWYQQGPGQDPQFLISFYEKMQSDKGSIPDRFSAQQFSDYHSELNMSSLELGDSALYFCASSPWGLAENNEQFFGPGTRLTVL.

This clonotype was found many times. The chain has TRBV7-2 and TRBJ2-5; 7 nucleotides agree with TRBD2. V dropped 0 bases and J dropped 6; count of bases not matched to a gene: 7. The germline V gene has CDR1 SGHTA and CDR2 FQGNSA. The CDR3 is 15 residues long. CDR3 sequence reads: CASSLAGGSPKTQYF. In DNA, the CDR3 is TGTGCCAGCAGCTTAGCGGGCGGGAGTCCCAAGACCCAGTACTTC.

This clonotype was picked up a small number of times. This sequence joins TRBV24-1 and TRBJ2-1; 7 bases match TRBD2. The CDR3 loop spans 16 amino acids. V dropped 3 bases and J dropped 2; count of bases not matched to a gene: 6. Germline CDR1 is KGHDR and CDR2 is SFDVKD. The DNA for the CDR3 is TGTGCCACCAGTGATCGCTACGGGACTACCTACAATGAGCAGTTCTTC. Protein sequence: CATSDRYGTTYNEQFF.

V is TRBV24-1 and J is TRBJ2-5; D remains ambiguous. The V and J ends lost 3 bases and 5 bases respectively, with 12 bases between them. The CDR3 contains 14 residues. The germline CDR1 and CDR2 sequences are KGHDR and SFDVKD. In DNA form, the CDR3 reads TGTGCCACCAGTGATACCGCCCTGGGGGAGACCCAGTACTTC. This gives the protein CATSDTALGETQYF.

CDR3 in amino acids: CASSIWHPRGEKLFF. In nucleotides, the CDR3 is TGTGCCAGTAGTATTTGGCACCCACGTGGTGAAAAACTGTTTTTT. The V gene is TRBV19, the J gene TRBJ1-4; D call uncertain. Trimming removed 3 bases at V and 7 bases at J, with 15 bases between. Germline CDR1 and CDR2: LNHDA and SQIVND (reference sequence). The CDR3 loop spans 15 amino acids.

This clonotype appeared many times. This chain joins TRBV30 and TRBJ2-1, with a weak D call TRBD2 (6 bases). Trimming cost V 2 bases and J 3 bases, with 14 bases left between them. The germline V gene has CDR1 GTSNPN and CDR2 SVGIG (reference sequence). The length of the CDR3 is 15 residues. The CDR3 sequence is CAWSMAGRHYNEQFF. Written as DNA, the CDR3 is TGTGCCTGGAGTATGGCGGGACGACACTACAATGAGCAGTTCTTC.

V usage is TRBV5-1 and J usage is TRBJ2-5; no firm D call. The CDR3 sequence is 12 residues long. CDR1 and CDR2 from the germline V gene are SGHRS and YFSETQ. The V end was cut by 6 bases, the J end by 3 bases, with 9 bases between. CDR3 amino acids: CASTSQEETQYF. The DNA for the CDR3 is TGCGCCAGCACGAGTCAGGAAGAGACCCAGTACTTC.